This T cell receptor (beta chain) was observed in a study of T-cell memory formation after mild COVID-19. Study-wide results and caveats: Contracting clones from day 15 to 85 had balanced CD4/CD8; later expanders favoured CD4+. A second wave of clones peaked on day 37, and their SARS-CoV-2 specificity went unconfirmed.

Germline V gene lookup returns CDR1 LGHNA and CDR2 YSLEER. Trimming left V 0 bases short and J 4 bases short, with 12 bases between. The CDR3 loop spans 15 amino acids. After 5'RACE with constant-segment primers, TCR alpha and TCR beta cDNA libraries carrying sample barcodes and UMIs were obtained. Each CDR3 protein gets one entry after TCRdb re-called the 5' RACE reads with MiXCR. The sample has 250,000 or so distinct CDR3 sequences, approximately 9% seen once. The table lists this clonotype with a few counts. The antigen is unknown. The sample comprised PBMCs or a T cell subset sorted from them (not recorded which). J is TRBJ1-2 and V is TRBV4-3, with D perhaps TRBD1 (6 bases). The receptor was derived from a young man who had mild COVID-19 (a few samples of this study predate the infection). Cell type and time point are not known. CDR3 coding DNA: TGCGCCAGCAGCCAAGACGTTGGCAGGGGCTATGGCTACACCTTC. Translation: CASSQDVGRGYGYTF.